A single sample is the source of the 7 T cell receptor beta chains below, sequenced in a study of T cell repertoires in cytomegalovirus infection. A single record per CDR3 protein comes from TCRdb applying MiXCR to the reads. The sample shows about 890,000 distinct CDR3 sequences, less than 35% of them seen only once. Their antigen targets remain unknown. The input for sequencing was cultured CD8+ T cells from PBMCs, taken from culture after CMV antigen stimulation. Receptors were obtained from a human donor in good health (CMV status not recorded). Some clones in this sample may be carry-over from other donors' samples.

V is TRBV3-1 and J is TRBJ2-1; TRBD2 aligns across 12 bases. Trimming at V came to 1 base and at J to 0 bases, leaving 4 bases not matched to a gene. The CDR3 has 18 amino acids. Germline V gives CDR1 LGHDT, CDR2 YNNKEL (reference sequence). The CDR3 loop is CASSQALAGGSSYNEQFF. CDR3 in DNA: TGTGCCAGCAGCCAAGCTCTAGCGGGGGGGAGCTCCTACAATGAGCAGTTCTTC.

The rearrangement joins TRBV20-1 to TRBJ2-1; the D call may be TRBD1 or TRBD2 (6 bases each). The CDR3 runs 15 residues. Germline V lookup: CDR1 DFQATT, CDR2 SNEGSKA (reference sequence). V was cut by 6 bases and J by 3 bases, with 18 bases left in between. The CDR3 spells CSATGQSGDYNEQFF. CDR3 DNA: TGCAGTGCCACCGGACAGTCGGGGGACTACAATGAGCAGTTCTTC.

The V gene is TRBV6-5, the J gene TRBJ1-2; weak D call: TRBD1 (6 bases). Trimming cost V 8 bases and J 3 bases, with 13 bases left between them. The V gene's germline CDR1 is MNHEY and CDR2 SVGAGI. CDR3 length equals 13 residues. This CDR3 reads CASSSDSYYGYTF. In nucleotides, the CDR3 is TGTGCCAGCTCCTCGGACAGCTACTATGGCTACACCTTC.

The chain recombines TRBV5-1 with TRBJ1-1; D is unclear. The CDR3 is 13 residues long. Germline assignment: CDR1 SGHRS and CDR2 YFSETQ. Trimming shortened V by 2 bases and J by 6 bases, and 11 bases separated the two germline ends. CDR3 residues: CASSLPGAPEAFF. The CDR3 DNA sequence: TGCGCCAGCAGCTTACCGGGAGCCCCTGAAGCTTTCTTT.

This chain uses TRBV12-3 or TRBV12-4 with TRBJ1-6, with D perhaps TRBD1 (5 bases). The CDR3 has 16 residues. The germline V and J ends were trimmed by 1 base and 8 bases, with 15 bases remaining between them. DNA for the CDR3: TGTGCCAGCAGTTTAGGGAGCTTTGGGGGGGATTCACCCCTCCACTTT. Its protein product is CASSLGSFGGDSPLHF.

This clonotype showed up just a few times. The chain recombines TRBV2 with TRBJ2-7, with a tentative D call TRBD2 (7 bases). Germline V gene data show CDR1 as SNHLY and CDR2 as FYNNEI. This CDR3 has 14 amino acids. V gave up 9 bases and J gave up 5 bases, with 20 bases separating them. The CDR3 DNA reads as TGTGCCAGGGGGAGGGCAGGGGTCGTCAACGAGCAGTACGTC. Translating it yields CARGRAGVVNEQYV.

The rearrangement links TRBV6-1 to TRBJ2-7; 8 bases align to TRBD1. CDR1 is MNHNS and CDR2 is SASEGT in the germline V gene. The junction had 9 bases not matched to a gene; V was cut back by 4 bases and J by 4 bases. This CDR3 is 15 amino acids long. The CDR3 DNA follows: TGTGCCAGCAGTGGTTGGGGGCAGGGGGCTTACGAGCAGTACGTC. This encodes CASSGWGQGAYEQYV.